Listed below are T cell receptor beta chains from one sample, sequenced in a study of graft-versus-host responses after intestinal transplantation. Assay used: immunoSEQ multiplex PCR; TCRdb lists only in-frame clones, some missing. The table lists around 50,000 clones, roughly 89% of them singletons. Material: PBMCs, obtained 26 days after transplant. These TCRs come from a human patient who received an intestinal transplant, so some T cells may come from the graft donor. Both conserved end residues are trimmed from each CDR3. Each record gives: J gene, V gene, CDR3 protein.

TRBJ1-5 | TRBV19 | ASTGDRVGLNQPQH
TRBJ1-2 | TRBV7-9 | ASSLGAGNGYT
TRBJ2-2 | TRBV19 | ASSGGAGELF
TRBJ2-3 | TRBV28 | ASSLTGAASWLDTQY
TRBJ1-1 | TRBV4-2 | ASSQVGGRTNTEAF
TRBJ2-1 | TRBV7-9 | ACRDRDVEQF
TRBJ1-4 | TRBV6-5 | ASSYSLGAGGEKLF
TRBJ2-3 | TRBV29-1 | SVVGTSGRGGPRDTQY
TRBJ2-3 | TRBV9 | ASSTRQGTTDTQY
TRBJ2-3 | TRBV27 | ASSLNSGGIADTQY
TRBJ1-3 | TRBV27 | ASSLSSPPGGNTIY